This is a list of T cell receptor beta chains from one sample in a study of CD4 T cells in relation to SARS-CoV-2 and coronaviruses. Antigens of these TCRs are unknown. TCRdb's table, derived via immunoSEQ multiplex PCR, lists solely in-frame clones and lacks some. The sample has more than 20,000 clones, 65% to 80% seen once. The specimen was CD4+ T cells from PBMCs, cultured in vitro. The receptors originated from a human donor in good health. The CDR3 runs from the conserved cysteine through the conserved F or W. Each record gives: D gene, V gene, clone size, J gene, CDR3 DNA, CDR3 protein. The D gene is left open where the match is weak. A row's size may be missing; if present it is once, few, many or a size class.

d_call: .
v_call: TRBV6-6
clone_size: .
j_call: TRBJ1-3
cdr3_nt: TGTGCCAGCAGTCATCAGACAATCTCTGGAAACACCATATATTTT
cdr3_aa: CASSHQTISGNTIYF

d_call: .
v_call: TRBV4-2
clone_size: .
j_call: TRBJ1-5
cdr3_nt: TGTGCCAGCAGCCAAGACGGGACTCAGCCCCAGCATTTT
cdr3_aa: CASSQDGTQPQHF

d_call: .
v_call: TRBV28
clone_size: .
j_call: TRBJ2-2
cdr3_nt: TGTGCCAGCAGTTTAGGACAGTACACCGGGGAGCTGTTTTTT
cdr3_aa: CASSLGQYTGELFF

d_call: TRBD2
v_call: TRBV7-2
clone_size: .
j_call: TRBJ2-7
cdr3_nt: TGTGCCAGCAGCTTAGTAGCGGGGGGGCTCTACGAGCAGTACTTC
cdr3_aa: CASSLVAGGLYEQYF

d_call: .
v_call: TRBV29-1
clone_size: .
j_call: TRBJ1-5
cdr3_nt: TGCAGTATTTCCGTCGATAGCAATCAGCCCCAGCATTTT
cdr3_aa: CSISVDSNQPQHF

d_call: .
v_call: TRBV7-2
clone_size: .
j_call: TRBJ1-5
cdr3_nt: TGTGCCAGCAGGAAACAGGGACTAAATCAGCCCCAGCATTTT
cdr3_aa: CASRKQGLNQPQHF

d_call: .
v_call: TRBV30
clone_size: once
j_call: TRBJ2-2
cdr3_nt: TGTGCCTGGACCTCACAGGGTGGGATCTCCGGGGAGCTGTTTTTT
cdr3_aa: CAWTSQGGISGELFF

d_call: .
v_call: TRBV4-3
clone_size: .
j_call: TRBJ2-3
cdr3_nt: TGCGCCAGCAGCCAAGAATGGCGCAGCACAGATACGCAGTATTTT
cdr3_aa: CASSQEWRSTDTQYF

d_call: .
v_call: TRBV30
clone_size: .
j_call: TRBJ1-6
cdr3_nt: TGTGCCTGGAGTATGTTGGACGGAGATTCACCCCTCCACTTT
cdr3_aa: CAWSMLDGDSPLHF

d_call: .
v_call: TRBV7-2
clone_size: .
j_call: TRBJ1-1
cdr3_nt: TGTGCCAGCAGCTTACCCGGAAGTCACACTGAAGCTTTCTTT
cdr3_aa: CASSLPGSHTEAFF

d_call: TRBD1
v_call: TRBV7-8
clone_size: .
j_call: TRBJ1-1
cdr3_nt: TGTGCCAGCAGCCAGGGGGGGACAGGGGTTACTGAAGCTTTCTTT
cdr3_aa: CASSQGGTGVTEAFF

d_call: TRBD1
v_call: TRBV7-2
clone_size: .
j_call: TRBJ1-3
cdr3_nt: TGTGCCAGCAGCTTTAGTGGACAGGCCATCGGGAACACCATATATTTT
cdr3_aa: CASSFSGQAIGNTIYF

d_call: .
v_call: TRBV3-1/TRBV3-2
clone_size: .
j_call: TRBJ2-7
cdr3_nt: TGTGCCAGCAGCCAAGTGTGGCGGCCAAGCTCCTACGAGCAGTACTTC
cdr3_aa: CASSQVWRPSSYEQYF

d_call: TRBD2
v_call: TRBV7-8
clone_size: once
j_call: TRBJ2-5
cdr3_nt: TGTGCCAGCAGCACGGGACTAGCGGGAGCCTTTTCCCAGTACTTC
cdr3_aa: CASSTGLAGAFSQYF

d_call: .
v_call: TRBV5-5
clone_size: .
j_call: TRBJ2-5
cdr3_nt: TGTGCCAGCAGCTTTAATGTCAACGAAGAGACCCAGTACTTC
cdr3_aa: CASSFNVNEETQYF

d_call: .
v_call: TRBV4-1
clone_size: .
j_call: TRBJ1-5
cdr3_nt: TGCGCCAGCAGCCAAGAGTGGGCTGACAATCAGCCCCAGCATTTT
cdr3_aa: CASSQEWADNQPQHF

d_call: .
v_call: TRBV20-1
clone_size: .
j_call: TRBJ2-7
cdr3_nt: TGCAGTGCTAGTCGCGCTGGAATACCCTCCTACGAGCAGTACTTC
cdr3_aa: CSASRAGIPSYEQYF

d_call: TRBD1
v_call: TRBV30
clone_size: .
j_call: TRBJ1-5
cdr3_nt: TGTGCCTGGGGGACAGGGTTCAATCAGCCCCAGCATTTT
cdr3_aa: CAWGTGFNQPQHF

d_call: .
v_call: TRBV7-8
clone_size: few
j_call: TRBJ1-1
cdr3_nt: TGTGCCAGCAGCTTAAGGGAGGTTGGCCAGGGCACTGAAGCTTTCTTT
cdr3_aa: CASSLREVGQGTEAFF

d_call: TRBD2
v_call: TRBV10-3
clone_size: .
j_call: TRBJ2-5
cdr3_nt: TGTGCCATCAGTGGATCGGGAGGTGCTGAGACCCAGTACTTC
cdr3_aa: CAISGSGGAETQYF

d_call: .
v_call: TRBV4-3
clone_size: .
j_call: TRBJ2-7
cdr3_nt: TGCGCCAGCAGCCAAGATTGGGAGGCGGACCCCTCCGAGCAGTACTTC
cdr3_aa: CASSQDWEADPSEQYF

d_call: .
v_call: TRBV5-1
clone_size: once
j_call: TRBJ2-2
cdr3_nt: TGCGCCAGCAGCTCTCAGCGGGTCCCCACCGGGGAGCTGTTTTTT
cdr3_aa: CASSSQRVPTGELFF

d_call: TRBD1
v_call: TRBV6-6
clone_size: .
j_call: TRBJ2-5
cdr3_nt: TGTGCCAGCAGTTACGTCCCGACAGGGGGAGAGACCCAGTACTTC
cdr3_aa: CASSYVPTGGETQYF

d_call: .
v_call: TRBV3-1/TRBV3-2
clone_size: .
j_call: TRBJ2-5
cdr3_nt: TGTGCCAGCAGCCAAGTTTACCAGGGCGTATTGGAGACCCAGTACTTC
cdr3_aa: CASSQVYQGVLETQYF

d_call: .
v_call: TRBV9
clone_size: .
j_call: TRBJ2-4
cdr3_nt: TGTGCCAGCTCTACTTCCTCCGGGACGGCGAACATTCAGTACTTC
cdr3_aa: CASSTSSGTANIQYF

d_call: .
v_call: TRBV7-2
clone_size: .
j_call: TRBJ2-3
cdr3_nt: TGTGCCAGCAGCTTACCCCGGGACATACCCACAGATACGCAGTATTTT
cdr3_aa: CASSLPRDIPTDTQYF

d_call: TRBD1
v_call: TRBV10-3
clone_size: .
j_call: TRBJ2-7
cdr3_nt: TGTGCCATCAGCGTCGGACAGGGGGTCTCCTACGAGCAGTACTTC
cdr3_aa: CAISVGQGVSYEQYF

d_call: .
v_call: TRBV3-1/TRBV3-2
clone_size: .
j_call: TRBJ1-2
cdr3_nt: TGTGCCAGCAGCCCCAGGACGCAGCTATACCTTAACTATGGCTACACCTTC
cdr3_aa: CASSPRTQLYLNYGYTF

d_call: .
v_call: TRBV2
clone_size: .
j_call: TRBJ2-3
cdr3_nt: TGTGCCAGCAGTGAAGAGGGGTGGGGCACAGATACGCAGTATTTT
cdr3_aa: CASSEEGWGTDTQYF

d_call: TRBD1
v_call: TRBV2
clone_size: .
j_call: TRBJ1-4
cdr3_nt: TGTGCCAGGAGGATGGGACAGAATGAAAAACTGTTTTTT
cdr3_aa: CARRMGQNEKLFF

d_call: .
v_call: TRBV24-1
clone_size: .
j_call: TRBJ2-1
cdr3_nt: TGTGCCACCAGTGATTTGCTATTCGGGACACTTTACAATGAGCAGTTCTTC
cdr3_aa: CATSDLLFGTLYNEQFF

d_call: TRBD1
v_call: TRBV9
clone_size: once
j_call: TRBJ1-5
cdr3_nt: TGTGCCAGCAGCGTACAGGACAGGGGGAAAGGTCAGCCCCAGCATTTT
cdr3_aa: CASSVQDRGKGQPQHF

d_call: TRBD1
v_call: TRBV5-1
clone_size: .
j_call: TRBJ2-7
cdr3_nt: TGCGCCAGCTCCGGACAGGGCTACGAGCAGTACTTC
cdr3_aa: CASSGQGYEQYF